The entry below gives a single TCR beta chain sequence along with its context. Individuals aged about 18 to 90 years were recruited from 24 US areas. Original analysis: The authors estimated nucleated cell counts from reference gene primer amplification. Assay used: immunoSEQ multiplex PCR; TCRdb lists only in-frame clones, some missing. V and J calls and clone size come straight from that table; D and trimming were deduced from the DNA. The table records around 280,000 clones, around nine tenths of them present only once. These data come from a study of blood T cell repertoires in COVID-19. Across the whole study: Sites across the United States, Italy and Spain contributed samples from acute and convalescent COVID-19. In each case, the material was cDNA or gDNA derived from T cells, B-cell-depleted T cells, or PBMCs.

The CDR3 contains 17 residues. V was trimmed by 3 bases and J by 2 bases, leaving 18 bases between them. The germline V gene has CDR1 MGHRA and CDR2 YSYEKL. The sequenced sample was PBMCs or T cells enriched from blood (not recorded which). This receptor was taken from a woman aged 40-49 years who had recovered from COVID-19. V usage is TRBV4-1 and J usage is TRBJ2-3; TRBD1 is a possible D gene (6 bases). CDR3 in amino acids: CASSQGPGAEFTDTQYF. CDR3 DNA: TGCGCCAGCAGCCAGGGGCCAGGGGCGGAGTTCACAGATACGCAGTATTTT.